The 17 T cell receptor beta chains listed next were all sequenced from one sample in a study of T cell responses to AZD1222 COVID-19 vaccine. The method was immunoSEQ multiplex PCR; TCRdb's version includes in-frame clones alone and lacks a portion of them. Here the sample spans about 140,000 clones, roughly 91% being singletons. Specimen: peripheral blood, collected 28 days after the second AZD1222 dose. Receptors originate from an adult who received the AZD1222 COVID-19 vaccine.

This chain connects TRBV28 to TRBJ2-3; 11 bases match TRBD2. With 5 bases clipped from V and 6 bases from J, the junction kept 10 bases outside the gene matches. The germline V gene encodes CDR1 MDHEN and CDR2 SYDVKM. This CDR3 region has 16 residues. In DNA form, the CDR3 reads TGTGCCAGCAGTACATCCGGGACTAGCGGTAGGGATACGCAGTATTTT. This encodes CASSTSGTSGRDTQYF.

V usage is TRBV27 and J usage is TRBJ2-1; D is tentatively TRBD1 or TRBD2 (6 bases each). This CDR3 has 15 residues. V was clipped by 7 bases and J by 7 bases, with 20 bases between them. From germline, CDR1 is MNHEY and CDR2 SMNVEV (reference sequence). The CDR3 nucleotides are TGTGCCAGCATGTCGTGGGGGCCAGGGAGGAATGAGCAGTTCTTC. As protein: CASMSWGPGRNEQFF.

The chain carries TRBV6-5 and TRBJ2-7, with TRBD1 identical over 9 bases. The CDR3 consists of 15 residues. Looked up from germline, CDR1 is MNHEY and CDR2 is SVGAGI. V was pared by 2 bases and J by 4 bases, with 6 bases of the junction left unmatched. This chain's CDR3 is CASSYGQGRPYEQYF. The CDR3 DNA sequence: TGTGCCAGCAGTTACGGACAGGGGCGACCTTACGAGCAGTACTTC.

The J gene is TRBJ2-3, the V gene TRBV9; no clear D. The CDR3 is made up of 15 amino acids. Trimming cost V 5 bases and J 3 bases, with 16 bases left between them. From germline, CDR1 is SGDLS and CDR2 YYNGEE. Written as DNA, the CDR3 is TGTGCCAGCAGTAAGACTGCCTTGGGGACAGATACGCAGTATTTT. It yields the protein CASSKTALGTDTQYF.

The rearrangement links TRBV5-6 to TRBJ1-1, with TRBD1 matching over 7 bases. V shed 3 bases, J shed 1 base, and the junction held 6 bases outside the gene matches. From germline, CDR1 is SGHDT and CDR2 YYEEEE. The CDR3 sequence is 15 residues long. CDR3 DNA: TGTGCCAGCAGCTGGGCTGGGACAGCGAACACTGAAGCTTTCTTT. Translating gives CASSWAGTANTEAFF.

This chain joins TRBV2 and TRBJ1-5; D not certain. This CDR3 spans 15 amino acids. V lost 1 base, J lost 0 bases, and 7 bases lay in between. The germline gives CDR1 SNHLY, CDR2 FYNNEI. CDR3 in DNA: TGTGCCAGCAGTGAAGGGGCCGGTAGCAATCAGCCCCAGCATTTT. This sequence encodes CASSEGAGSNQPQHF.

This chain connects TRBV6-1 to TRBJ1-1; no clear D. Trimming removed 1 base from V and 2 bases from J, with 11 bases in between. CDR3 length: 15 amino acids. Germline values: CDR1 MNHNS, CDR2 SASEGT. DNA for the CDR3: TGTGCCAGCAGTGAAGTACGGGGTATCAACACTGAAGCTTTCTTT. Translating gives CASSEVRGINTEAFF.

The chain uses TRBV6-5 and TRBJ2-3; a weak D match, TRBD2 (6 bases). V was cut by 0 bases and J by 7 bases, with 11 bases left in between. Germline V CDR1 and CDR2: MNHEY, SVGAGI. The CDR3 extends over 14 amino acids. The DNA for the CDR3 is TGTGCCAGCAGTTACTCGGGGGGTGCAAATACGCAGTATTTT. Its protein product is CASSYSGGANTQYF.

The CDR3 bases are TGTGCCAGCTCGAGAAACTATGGCTACACCTTC. Translating gives CASSRNYGYTF. This chain uses TRBV2 with TRBJ1-2, with no clear D. The CDR3 extends over 11 amino acids. Germline assignment: CDR1 SNHLY and CDR2 FYNNEI. V gave up 8 bases and J gave up 2 bases, with 6 bases separating them.

CDR3 nucleotide sequence: TGCGCCAGCAGCTTGGGGACAGGGGCGACAGATACGCAGTATTTT. Translated, it gives CASSLGTGATDTQYF. The gene calls are TRBV5-1 and TRBJ2-3; 9 nucleotides line up with TRBD1. V shed 0 bases and J 3 bases; nucleotides not matched to a gene: 2. Per the germline V gene, CDR1 is SGHRS and CDR2 is YFSETQ. This CDR3 has 15 amino acids.

Points on this clone: The junction departs from germline at one end; a sequencing error may be responsible. V gene TRBV7-7 combines with J gene TRBJ2-7; D call uncertain. The CDR3 is 13 amino acids. Germline V gives CDR1 SSHAT, CDR2 FNYEAQ (reference sequence). In nucleotides, the CDR3 is TGTGCTAGCAGCAAGGAAGTCGGCTACGAGCAGTACTTC. It is translated as CASSKEVGYEQYF.

The chain recombines TRBV4-1 with TRBJ1-5; D not resolved. This CDR3 spans 13 amino acids. The V end was cut by 4 bases, the J end by 6 bases, with 10 bases between. CDR1 and CDR2 from the germline V gene are MGHRA and YSYEKL. As DNA, the CDR3 is TGCGCCAGCAGCCTAGAGGGTCCTCAGCCCCAGCATTTT. This codes for CASSLEGPQPQHF.

V is TRBV28 and J is TRBJ2-7; D is tentatively TRBD1 or TRBD2 (5 bases each). The V gene lost 5 bases and the J gene lost 0 bases, with 23 bases spanning the gap. The CDR3 sequence is 18 residues long. Per the germline V gene, CDR1 is MDHEN and CDR2 is SYDVKM. The CDR3 is CASSHHTDKRWSSYEQYF. CDR3 in DNA: TGTGCCAGCAGTCACCATACGGACAAGCGGTGGAGCTCCTACGAGCAGTACTTC.

This chain joins TRBV19 and TRBJ1-1; possible D gene TRBD1, 5 bases. This CDR3 is 16 amino acids long. V lost 3 bases to trimming and J lost 4 bases, with 18 bases between them. Per germline, CDR1 LNHDA and CDR2 SQIVND (reference sequence). The CDR3 protein is CASSMGRERGSTEAFF. CDR3 nucleotide sequence: TGTGCCAGTAGTATGGGACGGGAGAGAGGGAGCACTGAAGCTTTCTTT.

This chain joins TRBV11-1 and TRBJ1-4; 10 bases are a match to TRBD1. Germline-derived CDR1 and CDR2 are SGHAT and FQDESV (reference sequence). Trimming at V came to 4 bases and at J to 6 bases, leaving 2 bases not matched to a gene. This CDR3 region has 14 residues. The CDR3 is CASSYGTGDEKLFF. The CDR3 nucleotides are TGTGCCAGCAGCTACGGGACAGGGGATGAAAAACTGTTTTTT.

The chain combines TRBV2 with TRBJ1-2; 7 nucleotides align to TRBD1. Germline CDR1 SNHLY, CDR2 FYNNEI. This CDR3 has 13 amino acids. With 4 bases clipped from V and 6 bases from J, the junction kept 5 bases outside the gene matches. The CDR3 nucleotides read TGTGCCAGCAGTGGGGACAGTGCTGATGGCTACACCTTC. It translates to CASSGDSADGYTF.

This clone was recorded only once. The chain links TRBV6-6 to TRBJ1-2; a possible D gene is TRBD1 (5 bases). Germline V CDR1 and CDR2: MNHNY, SVGAGI (reference sequence). Trimming removed 8 bases from V and 0 bases from J, with 13 bases in between. The CDR3 spans 14 residues. The CDR3 bases are TGTGCCAGCTTCCGCCGGGACGCTAACTATGGCTACACCTTC. Translating it yields CASFRRDANYGYTF.